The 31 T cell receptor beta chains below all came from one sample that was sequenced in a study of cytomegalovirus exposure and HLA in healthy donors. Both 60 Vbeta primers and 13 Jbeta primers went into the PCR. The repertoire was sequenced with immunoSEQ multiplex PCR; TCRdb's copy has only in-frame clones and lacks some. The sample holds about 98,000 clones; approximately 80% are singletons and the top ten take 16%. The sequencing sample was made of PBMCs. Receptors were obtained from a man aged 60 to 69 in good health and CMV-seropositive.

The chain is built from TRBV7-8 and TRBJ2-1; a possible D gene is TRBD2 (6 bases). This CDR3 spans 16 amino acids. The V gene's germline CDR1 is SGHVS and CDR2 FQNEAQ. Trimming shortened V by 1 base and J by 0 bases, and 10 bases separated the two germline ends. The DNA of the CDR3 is TGTGCCAGCAGCTTAGTGGGCGGGGTCTCCTACAATGAGCAGTTCTTC. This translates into CASSLVGGVSYNEQFF.

The CDR3 region has the DNA TGTGCCAGCATCGTATTTGCAGGGGGGAACACTGAAGCTTTCTTT. It codes for CASIVFAGGNTEAFF. This chain connects TRBV6-1 to TRBJ1-1; 7 nucleotides align to TRBD1. The CDR3 is made up of 15 amino acids. The germline V gene encodes CDR1 MNHNS and CDR2 SASEGT. With 7 bases clipped from V and 1 base from J, the junction kept 9 bases outside the gene matches.

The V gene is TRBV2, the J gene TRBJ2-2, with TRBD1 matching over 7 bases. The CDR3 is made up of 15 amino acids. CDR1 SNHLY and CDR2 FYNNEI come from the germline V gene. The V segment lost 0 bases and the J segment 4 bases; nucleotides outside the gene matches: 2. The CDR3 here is CASSEAGQFTGELFF. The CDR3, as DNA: TGTGCCAGCAGTGAAGCGGGACAGTTCACCGGGGAGCTGTTTTTT.

CDR3 nucleotide sequence: TGTGCCAGCAGCCAACCAAGCTCAGATACGCAGTATTTT. Protein: CASSQPSSDTQYF. The chain has TRBV7-2 and TRBJ2-3; D remains ambiguous. Germline V gene lookup returns CDR1 SGHTA and CDR2 FQGNSA. This CDR3 comprises 13 residues. V dropped 5 bases and J dropped 4 bases, with 10 bases sitting between them.

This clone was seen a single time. The CDR3 is CARLDGSQIGGTEAFF. CDR3 in DNA: TGTGCCAGGCTCGACGGGTCTCAAATTGGCGGCACTGAAGCTTTCTTT. The chain joins TRBV2 to TRBJ1-1; D gene uncertain. The CDR3 length is 16 residues. Between the trimmed V and J ends, which lost 9 bases and 4 bases, there was a span of 24 bases. Per germline, CDR1 SNHLY and CDR2 FYNNEI.

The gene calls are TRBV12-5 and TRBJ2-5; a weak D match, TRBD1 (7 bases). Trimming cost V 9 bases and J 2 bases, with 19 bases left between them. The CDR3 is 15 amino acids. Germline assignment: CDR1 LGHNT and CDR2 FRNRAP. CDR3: CARVPTGTLQETQYF. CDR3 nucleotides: TGTGCTAGGGTGCCGACAGGGACTCTTCAAGAGACCCAGTACTTC. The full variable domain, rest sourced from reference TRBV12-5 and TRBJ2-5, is DARVTQTPRHKVTEMGQEVTMRCQPILGHNTVFWYRQTMMQGLELLAYFRNRAPLDDSGMPKDRFSAEMPDATLATLKIQPSEPRDSAVYFCARVPTGTLQETQYFGPGTRLLVL.

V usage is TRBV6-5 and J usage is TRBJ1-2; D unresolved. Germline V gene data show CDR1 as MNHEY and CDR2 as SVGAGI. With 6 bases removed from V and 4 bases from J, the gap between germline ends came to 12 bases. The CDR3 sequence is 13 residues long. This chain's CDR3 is CASSPTDTYGYTF. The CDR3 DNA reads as TGTGCCAGCAGCCCTACAGACACCTATGGCTACACCTTC.

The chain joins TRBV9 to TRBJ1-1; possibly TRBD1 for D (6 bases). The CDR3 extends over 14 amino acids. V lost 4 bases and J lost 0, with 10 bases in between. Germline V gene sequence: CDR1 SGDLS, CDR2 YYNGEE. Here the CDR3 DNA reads TGTGCCAGCAGCTCAACAGGGTTGAACACTGAAGCTTTCTTT. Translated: CASSSTGLNTEAFF.

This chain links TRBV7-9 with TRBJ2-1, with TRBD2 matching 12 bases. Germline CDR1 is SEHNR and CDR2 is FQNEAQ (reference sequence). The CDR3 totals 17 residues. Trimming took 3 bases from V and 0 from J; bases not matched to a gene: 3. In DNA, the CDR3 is TGTGCCAGCAGCTTTACTAGCGGGGGGTTCTCCTACAATGAGCAGTTCTTC. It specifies CASSFTSGGFSYNEQFF.

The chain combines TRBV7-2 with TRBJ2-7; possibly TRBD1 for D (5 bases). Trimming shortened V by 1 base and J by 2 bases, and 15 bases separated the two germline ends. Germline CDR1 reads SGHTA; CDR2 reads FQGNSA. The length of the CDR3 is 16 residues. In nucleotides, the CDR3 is TGTGCCAGCAGCTTAGTGGGGCGGCTGGATACCTACGAGCAGTACTTC. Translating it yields CASSLVGRLDTYEQYF.

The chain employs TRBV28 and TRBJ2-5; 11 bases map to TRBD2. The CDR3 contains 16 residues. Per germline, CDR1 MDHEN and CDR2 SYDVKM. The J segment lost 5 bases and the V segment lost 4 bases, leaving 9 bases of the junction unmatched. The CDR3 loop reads CASSSNSGGALETQYF. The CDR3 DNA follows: TGTGCCAGCAGTTCAAATAGCGGGGGGGCGTTGGAGACCCAGTACTTC.

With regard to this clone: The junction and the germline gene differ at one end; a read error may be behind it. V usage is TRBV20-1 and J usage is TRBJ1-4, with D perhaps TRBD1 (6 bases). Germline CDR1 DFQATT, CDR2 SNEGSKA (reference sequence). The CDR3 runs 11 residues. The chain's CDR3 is CSARPGERLFF. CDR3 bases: TGCAGTGCTAGACCAGGGGAAAGACTGTTTTTT.

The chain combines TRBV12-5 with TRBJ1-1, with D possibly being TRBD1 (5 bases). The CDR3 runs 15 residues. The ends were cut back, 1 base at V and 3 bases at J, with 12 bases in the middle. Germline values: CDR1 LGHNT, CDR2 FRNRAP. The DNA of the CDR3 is TGTGCTAGTGGTTTGGCTCAGGGATGGGACACTGAAGCTTTCTTT. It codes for CASGLAQGWDTEAFF.

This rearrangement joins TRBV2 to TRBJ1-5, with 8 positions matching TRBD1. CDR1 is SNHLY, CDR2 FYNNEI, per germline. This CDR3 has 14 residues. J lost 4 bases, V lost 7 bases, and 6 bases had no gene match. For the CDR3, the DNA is TGTGCCAGCAATGGACAGGGCAGTAATCAGCCCCAGCATTTT. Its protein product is CASNGQGSNQPQHF. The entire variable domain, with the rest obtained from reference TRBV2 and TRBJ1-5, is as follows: EPEVTQTPSHQVTQMGQEVILRCVPISNHLYFYWYRQILGQKVEFLVSFYNNEISEKSEIFDDQFSVERPDGSNFTLKIRSTKLEDSAMYFCASNGQGSNQPQHFGDGTRLSIL.

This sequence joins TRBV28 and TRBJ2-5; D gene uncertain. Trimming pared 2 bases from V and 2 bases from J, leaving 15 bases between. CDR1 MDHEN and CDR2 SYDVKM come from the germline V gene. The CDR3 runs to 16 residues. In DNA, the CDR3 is TGTGCCAGCAGTTTAGGTGTGCTCGCCCGGCAAGAGACCCAGTACTTC. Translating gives CASSLGVLARQETQYF.

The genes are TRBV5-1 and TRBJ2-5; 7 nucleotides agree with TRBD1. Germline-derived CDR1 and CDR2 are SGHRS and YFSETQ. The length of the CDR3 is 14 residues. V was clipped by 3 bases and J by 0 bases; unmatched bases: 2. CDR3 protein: CASSWGQYQETQYF. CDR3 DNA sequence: TGCGCCAGCAGCTGGGGACAGTACCAAGAGACCCAGTACTTC.

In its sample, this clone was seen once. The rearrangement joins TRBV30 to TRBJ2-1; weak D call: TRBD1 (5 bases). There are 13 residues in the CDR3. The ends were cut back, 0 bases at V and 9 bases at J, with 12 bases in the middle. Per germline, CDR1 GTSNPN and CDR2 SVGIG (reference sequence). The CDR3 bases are TGTGCCTGGAGTGTACTTGGGGCAAGTGAGCAGTTCTTC. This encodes CAWSVLGASEQFF.

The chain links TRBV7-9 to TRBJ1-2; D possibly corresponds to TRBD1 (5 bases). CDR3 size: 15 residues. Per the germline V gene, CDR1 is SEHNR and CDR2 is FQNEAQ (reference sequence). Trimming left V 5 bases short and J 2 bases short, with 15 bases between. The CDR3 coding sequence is TGTGCCAGCAGCAAAATAGCAGGGCTAAACTATGGCTACACCTTC. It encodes CASSKIAGLNYGYTF.

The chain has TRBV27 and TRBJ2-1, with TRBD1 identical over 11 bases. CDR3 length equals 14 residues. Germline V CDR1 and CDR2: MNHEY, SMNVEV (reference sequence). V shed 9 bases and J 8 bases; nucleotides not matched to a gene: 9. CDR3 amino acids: CARLPGQGDYEQFF. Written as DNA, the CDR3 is TGTGCCAGGTTACCGGGACAGGGGGACTATGAGCAGTTCTTC.

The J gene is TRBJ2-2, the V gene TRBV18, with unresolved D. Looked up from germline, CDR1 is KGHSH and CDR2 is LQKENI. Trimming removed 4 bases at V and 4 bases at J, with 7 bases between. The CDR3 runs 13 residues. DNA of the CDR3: TGTGCCAGCTCACACGGAGCCACCGGGGAGCTGTTTTTT. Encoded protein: CASSHGATGELFF.

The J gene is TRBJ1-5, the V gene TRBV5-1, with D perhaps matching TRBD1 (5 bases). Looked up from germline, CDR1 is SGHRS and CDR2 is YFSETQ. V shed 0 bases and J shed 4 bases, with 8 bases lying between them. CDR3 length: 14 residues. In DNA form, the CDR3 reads TGCGCCAGCAGCTTGGGACAGAGGAATCAGCCCCAGCATTTT. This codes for CASSLGQRNQPQHF.

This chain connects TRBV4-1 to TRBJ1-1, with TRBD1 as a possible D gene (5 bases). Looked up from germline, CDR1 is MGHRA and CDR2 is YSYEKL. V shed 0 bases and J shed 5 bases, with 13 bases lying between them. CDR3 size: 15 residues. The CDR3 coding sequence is TGCGCCAGCAGCCAAGATTCGGGGGGGTGGACTGAAGCTTTCTTT. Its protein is CASSQDSGGWTEAFF.

The CDR3 is CASSQGGTYEQYF. DNA for the CDR3: TGTGCCAGCAGCCAAGGCGGGACCTACGAGCAGTACTTC. The V and J genes are TRBV16 and TRBJ2-7; a possible D gene is TRBD2 (6 bases). CDR1 is KGHSY, CDR2 FQNENV, per germline. Trimming removed 2 bases at V and 2 bases at J, with 7 bases between. CDR3 length equals 13 residues.

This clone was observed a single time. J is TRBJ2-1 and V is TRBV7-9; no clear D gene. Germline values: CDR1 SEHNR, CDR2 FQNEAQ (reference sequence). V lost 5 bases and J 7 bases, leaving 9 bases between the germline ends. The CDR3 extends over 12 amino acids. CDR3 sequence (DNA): TGTGCCAGCAGCGTACAGTTTAATGAGCAGTTCTTC. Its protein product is CASSVQFNEQFF. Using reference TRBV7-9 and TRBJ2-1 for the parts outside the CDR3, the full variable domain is DTGVSQNPRHKITKRGQNVTFRCDPISEHNRLYWYRQTLGQGPEFLTYFQNEAQLEKSRLLSDRFSAERPKGSFSTLEIQRTEQGDSAMYLCASSVQFNEQFFGPGTRLTVL.

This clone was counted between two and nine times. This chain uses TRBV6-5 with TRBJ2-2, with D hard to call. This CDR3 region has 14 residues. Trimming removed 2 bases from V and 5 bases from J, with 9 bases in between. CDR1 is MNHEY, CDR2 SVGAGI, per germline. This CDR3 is CASSYEYLTGELFF. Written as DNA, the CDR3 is TGTGCCAGCAGTTACGAATACCTAACCGGGGAGCTGTTTTTT.

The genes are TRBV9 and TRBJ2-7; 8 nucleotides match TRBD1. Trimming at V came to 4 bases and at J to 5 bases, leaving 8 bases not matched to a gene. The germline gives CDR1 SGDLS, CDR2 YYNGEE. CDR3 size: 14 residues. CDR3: CASSPTTGVHEQYF. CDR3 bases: TGTGCCAGCAGCCCAACGACAGGGGTCCACGAGCAGTACTTC.

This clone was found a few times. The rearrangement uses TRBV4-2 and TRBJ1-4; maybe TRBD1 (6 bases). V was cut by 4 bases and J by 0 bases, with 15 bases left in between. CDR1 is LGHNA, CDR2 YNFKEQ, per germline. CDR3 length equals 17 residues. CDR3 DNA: TGTGCCAGCAGCCTAGGGGGGAGGGATGCAACTAATGAAAAACTGTTTTTT. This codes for CASSLGGRDATNEKLFF.

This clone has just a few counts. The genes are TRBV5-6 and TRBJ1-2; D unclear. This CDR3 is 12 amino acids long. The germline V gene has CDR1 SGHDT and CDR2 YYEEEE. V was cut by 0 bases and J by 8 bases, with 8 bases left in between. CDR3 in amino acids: CASSLALLGYTF. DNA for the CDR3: TGTGCCAGCAGCTTGGCCCTTTTAGGCTACACCTTC.

The CDR3 DNA reads TGTGCCAGCAGACCCGGGACAGTATCCTACGAGCAGTACTTC. Protein product: CASRPGTVSYEQYF. The chain recombines TRBV6-1 with TRBJ2-7, with TRBD1 identical over 7 bases. Per germline, CDR1 MNHNS and CDR2 SASEGT. This CDR3 is built from 14 residues. Unmatched junction bases numbered 6, after V lost 6 bases and J lost 1 base.

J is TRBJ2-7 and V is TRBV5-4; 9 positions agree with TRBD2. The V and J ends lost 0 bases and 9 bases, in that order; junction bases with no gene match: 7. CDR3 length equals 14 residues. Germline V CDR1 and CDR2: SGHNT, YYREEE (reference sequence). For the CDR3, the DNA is TGTGCCAGCAGCTTGGTCGGGACTAGCCCCCGGCAGTACTTC. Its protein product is CASSLVGTSPRQYF.

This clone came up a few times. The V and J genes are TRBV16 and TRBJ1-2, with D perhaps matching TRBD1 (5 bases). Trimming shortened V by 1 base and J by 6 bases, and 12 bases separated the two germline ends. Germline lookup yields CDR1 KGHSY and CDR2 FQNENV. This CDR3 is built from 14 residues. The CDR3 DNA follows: TGTGCCAGCAGCCAATTAAGGCAGGGTAATGGCTACACCTTC. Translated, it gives CASSQLRQGNGYTF. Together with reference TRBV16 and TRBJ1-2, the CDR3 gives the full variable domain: GEEVAQTPKHLVRGEGQKAKLYCAPIKGHSYVFWYQQVLKNEFKFLISFQNENVFDETGMPKERFSAKCLPNSPCSLEIQATKLEDSAVYFCASSQLRQGNGYTFGSGTRLTVV.